Listed below are T cell receptor beta chains from one sample, sequenced in a study of cytomegalovirus exposure and HLA in healthy donors. Clones were sequenced by immunoSEQ multiplex PCR, and TCRdb holds only the in-frame ones, with some missing. This table has about 110,000 clones, about 84% appearing once. Sequencing was done on a sample of PBMCs. The source is a man under 40 in good health and CMV-seronegative. The CDR3 runs from the conserved cysteine through the conserved F or W. A D gene is named only where the DNA matches it firmly. Expanded clones get a size class; other rows say once, few or many, or leave the size out.

>TRBV19|TRBD2|-|13|TRBJ2-5
CASREAGGETQYF
TGTGCCAGTAGAGAGGCGGGGGGAGAGACCCAGTACTTC
>TRBV11-2|-|-|15|TRBJ1-2
CASSLERVGARGYTF
TGTGCCAGCAGCTTAGAGAGAGTCGGCGCGCGGGGCTACACCTTC
>TRBV4-2|TRBD2|-|18|TRBJ2-5
CASSQTPRASGNRETQYF
TGTGCCAGCAGCCAGACCCCCCGGGCTAGCGGCAATCGGGAGACCCAGTACTTC
>TRBV29-1|-|-|11|TRBJ1-6
CSVEDLGTLHF
TGCAGCGTTGAAGATCTCGGGACCCTCCACTTT
>TRBV19|-|-|14|TRBJ1-1
CASSVQISNTEAFF
TGTGCCAGTAGTGTACAGATTTCTAACACTGAAGCTTTCTTT
>TRBV19|-|-|11|TRBJ1-1
CASGAGIEAFF
TGTGCCAGTGGGGCAGGGATTGAAGCTTTCTTT
>TRBV6-4|-|-|16|TRBJ2-2
CASSNQGREDTGELFF
TGTGCCAGCAGTAATCAGGGGCGCGAGGACACCGGGGAGCTGTTTTTT
>TRBV7-6|-|once|13|TRBJ2-7
CASSNVVAHEQYF
TGTGCCAGCAGCAACGTAGTAGCCCACGAGCAGTACTTC
>TRBV5-1|TRBD2|-|16|TRBJ2-1
CASSWGTSATYNEQFF
TGCGCCAGCAGCTGGGGAACTAGCGCAACCTACAATGAGCAGTTCTTC
>TRBV29-1|-|-|13|TRBJ1-1
CSGLFPGNTEAFF
TGCAGCGGTCTTTTTCCGGGGAACACTGAAGCTTTCTTT
>TRBV9|-|-|14|TRBJ2-5
CASSPEGGIETQYF
TGTGCCAGCAGCCCCGAAGGAGGGATCGAGACCCAGTACTTC
>TRBV25-1|-|-|12|TRBJ2-7
CASSEVGGEQYF
TGTGCCAGCAGCGAGGTCGGCGGCGAGCAGTACTTC
>TRBV30|-|-|16|TRBJ1-5
CAWSPRAGYSNQPQHF
TGTGCCTGGAGTCCACGGGCAGGGTATAGCAATCAGCCCCAGCATTTT
>TRBV5-1|-|few|13|TRBJ2-4
CASSGGAKNIQYF
TGCGCCAGCAGCGGGGGGGCCAAAAACATTCAGTACTTC
>TRBV9|TRBD1|-|14|TRBJ1-1
CASSVGGTGFEAFF
TGTGCCAGCAGCGTAGGAGGGACAGGGTTTGAAGCTTTCTTT
>TRBV15|-|-|13|TRBJ1-2
CATSRSTGLVSTF
TGTGCCACCAGCAGATCGACGGGGTTGGTTAGCACCTTC
>TRBV7-3|-|-|14|TRBJ2-2
CASSLKRNTGELFF
TGTGCCAGCAGCTTAAAGCGGAACACCGGGGAGCTGTTTTTT
>TRBV5-1|TRBD1|-|14|TRBJ1-1
CASSRGQVNTEAFF
TGCGCCAGCAGCCGTGGACAGGTGAACACTGAAGCTTTCTTT
>TRBV7-9|TRBD2|-|17|TRBJ2-3
CASSPTFRGGSTDTQYF
TGTGCCAGCAGCCCCACCTTCCGGGGGGGCAGCACAGATACGCAGTATTTT
>TRBV6-5|-|few|14|TRBJ1-2
CASSLTQGWYGYTF
TGTGCCAGCAGTCTGACCCAGGGTTGGTATGGCTACACCTTC
>TRBV6-1|-|-|15|TRBJ2-2
CASSPGQGGAGELFF
TGTGCCAGCAGTCCCGGACAGGGAGGGGCCGGGGAGCTGTTTTTT
>TRBV7-3|TRBD1|-|14|TRBJ2-1
CASSLGDRANEQFF
TGTGCCAGCAGCTTAGGGGACAGAGCTAATGAGCAGTTCTTC
>TRBV6-6|-|-|15|TRBJ1-1
CASSSRTGVNTEAFF
TGTGCCAGCAGTTCCCGGACGGGGGTGAACACTGAAGCTTTCTTT
>TRBV7-9|-|-|18|TRBJ1-2
CASSPDRSDGRWYYGYTF
TGTGCCAGCAGCCCCGACAGGTCCGACGGGCGATGGTACTATGGCTACACCTTC
>TRBV10-3|-|-|13|TRBJ1-1
CAISESSRSEAFF
TGTGCCATCAGTGAGTCGTCGCGGTCTGAAGCTTTCTTT
>TRBV14|-|once|14|TRBJ1-5
CASSQEGGGQPQHF
TGTGCCAGCAGCCAAGAGGGCGGGGGGCAGCCCCAGCATTTT
>TRBV30|TRBD2|once|15|TRBJ2-7
CAWSVGLAGPYEQYF
TGTGCCTGGAGTGTAGGATTAGCGGGCCCCTACGAGCAGTACTTC
>TRBV11-2|TRBD2|-|14|TRBJ2-7
CASSLMAGGREQYF
TGTGCCAGCAGCCTAATGGCGGGGGGACGCGAGCAGTACTTC
>TRBV28|-|-|13|TRBJ1-5
CASSEGGHQPQHF
TGTGCCAGCAGTGAGGGCGGGCATCAGCCCCAGCATTTT
>TRBV29-1|-|-|13|TRBJ2-2
CSGRRANTGELFF
TGCAGCGGGAGGAGGGCGAACACCGGGGAGCTGTTTTTT
>TRBV4-1|-|few|16|TRBJ2-3
CASSQVNLVSTDTQYF
TGCGCCAGCAGCCAAGTTAATCTAGTGAGCACAGATACGCAGTATTTT
>TRBV5-1|-|-|14|TRBJ2-7
CASSLEGFSYEQYF
TGCGCCAGCAGCTTGGAGGGGTTCTCCTACGAGCAGTACTTC
>TRBV4-2|-|once|12|TRBJ1-1
CASRHPGTEAFF
TGTGCCAGCAGACACCCAGGCACTGAAGCTTTCTTT
>TRBV13|TRBD2|-|17|TRBJ2-2
CASSSGLAGGYTGELFF
TGTGCCAGCAGCTCGGGACTAGCGGGAGGGTACACCGGGGAGCTGTTTTTT
>TRBV6-1|-|-|14|TRBJ1-5
CASSFPGDNQPQHF
TGTGCCAGCAGTTTTCCAGGGGACAATCAGCCCCAGCATTTT
>TRBV6-5|TRBD1|-|14|TRBJ1-1
CASSPRTGNTEAFF
TGTGCCAGCAGCCCCCGGACAGGGAACACTGAAGCTTTCTTT
>TRBV4-2|TRBD2|-|15|TRBJ2-1
CASSPFGRERHEQFF
TGTGCCAGCAGCCCGTTCGGGAGGGAAAGACATGAGCAGTTCTTC
>TRBV6-1|-|few|12|TRBJ2-2
CASSEGLRELFF
TGTGCCAGCAGTGAAGGTCTCCGGGAGCTGTTTTTT
>TRBV6-1|-|-|13|TRBJ1-6
CASHESENSPLHF
TGTGCCAGCCATGAGTCCGAAAATTCACCCCTCCACTTT
>TRBV10-3|TRBD2|-|16|TRBJ2-3
CAISEDPAGDGGTQYF
TGTGCCATCTCCGAGGATCCAGCGGGAGATGGAGGTACGCAGTATTTT
>TRBV7-3|-|-|13|TRBJ1-2
CASSLTDQGGYTF
TGTGCCAGCAGCTTAACTGACCAGGGTGGCTACACCTTC
>TRBV9|TRBD2|-|13|TRBJ2-1
CASSLGTSGRIFF
TGTGCCAGCAGCCTCGGGACTAGCGGGAGGATCTTCTTC